Listed below are T cell receptor beta chains from one sample, sequenced in a study of blood T cell repertoires in COVID-19. The assay was immunoSEQ multiplex PCR, and TCRdb's table has in-frame clones only and misses some. Of roughly 400,000 clones listed, 70% to 90% are singletons. Material for sequencing was peripheral blood. The receptors here all came from a woman aged 55-69 years with COVID-19, enrolled during active disease. Both conserved end residues are part of each CDR3.

>TRBV18
CASSPPPGTGVGYTF
>TRBV6-6
CASRMTRRTDTQYF
>TRBV7-2
CASSQDRGNSPLHF
>TRBV19
CASSNLGRQYF
>TRBV7-2
CASSSAGVNQPQHF
>TRBV5-1
CASSLGLVADTQYF
>TRBV25-1
CASSEARLVYETQYF
>TRBV10-2
CASRDSTDTQYF
>TRBV10-3
CAISGDRGQEKLFF
>TRBV6-6
CASSYQGMRGYTF